One TCR beta chain is described in this entry. Germline CDR1 is LNHNV and CDR2 is YYDKDF (reference sequence). The J segment lost 2 bases and the V segment lost 5 bases, leaving 8 bases of the junction unmatched. This CDR3 spans 15 amino acids. Original methodology: Amplification of reference gene primers provided the estimated nucleated cell counts. Data came from immunoSEQ multiplex PCR; TCRdb stores just in-frame clones and leaves some out. The D gene and trimming were derived from the DNA, and the V and J assignments and clone size from that table. This sample has roughly 89,000 clones, with approximately 80% found just once. This sample is drawn from a study of blood T cell repertoires in COVID-19. Looking at the study overall: PBMCs, B-cell-depleted T cells, or T cells provided the cDNA or gDNA that made up the material.

The sequencing sample was made of peripheral blood. V is TRBV15 and J is TRBJ1-2; 7 positions agree with TRBD1. This TCR came from a woman aged 70 to 79 with acute or convalescent COVID-19. The DNA for the CDR3 is TGTGCCACCAGCGGGCGATCACAGGGGAACTATGGCTACACCTTC. Translation: CATSGRSQGNYGYTF.